This TCR beta chain comes out of a study of breast tumors, draining lymph nodes, adjacent tissues. Study-wide points: That most tumor T cells come from lymph nodes remained unproven. Luminal-like breast cancer showed significantly greater tumor-nontumor repertoire similarity than basal-like breast cancer did.

This clonotype was observed at least ten times. Its specificity is unknown. TCRdb processed the multiplex PCR reads anew with MiXCR; each CDR3 protein has one entry. Of about 270,000 distinct CDR3 sequences in the sample, about 30% are singletons; the top ten hold 1.1%. Breast cancer patients provided tissue from their axillary draining lymph nodes. The receptor was isolated from a female donor with breast cancer. Some clones in this sample may be carry-over from other donors' samples. The sample consisted of axillary lymph node tissue.

The CDR3 protein is CASSTRTSSVYEQYF. In nucleotides, the CDR3 is TGTGCCAGTAGTACCAGGACTAGCAGCGTCTACGAGCAGTACTTC. The V and J genes are TRBV19 and TRBJ2-7; 8 bases match TRBD2. Germline trimming cut 4 bases from V and 3 bases from J; bases unmatched to any gene: 8. There are 15 residues in the CDR3. The germline gives CDR1 LNHDA, CDR2 SQIVND (reference sequence).